The entry that follows covers one TCR beta chain sequence. What this receptor recognizes is not known. Base qualities are not recorded, but no much larger clone differs from it by a single base. RNA was extracted using the RNeasy kit, and roughly 0.5 to 1 ug of the RNA was reverse transcribed with random hexamers. The immunoSEQ multiplex PCR assay, covering 54 Vbeta and 13 Jbeta segments, was used to amplify TCR beta CDR3 regions. PCR amplification bias was corrected using a synthetic template baseline for primer optimization and computational correction. On the study's bioinformatics: Reads were annotated to V, D and J genes according to IMGT and were analyzed with immunoSEQ Analyzer, with only productive sequences retained. Clonality was computed as one minus Shannon entropy normalized by log2 of the number of productive unique sequences. Public and private clones were assessed among the 100 most prevalent clones of each patient and control. A clone was defined as Susac-specific if it was absent from the healthy and MS cohorts, from some 1,100 published viral clones and from other ImmuneACCESS disease sequences. TCRdb's own reprocessing of the public reads used fastp at Q25 and MiXCR and kept productive beta chains. Each entry is one CDR3 protein sequence, shown with its most common DNA and genes. TCRdb, rather than the study authors, made the V and J calls. The sample includes 150,000 to 200,000 distinct CDR3 sequences, with approximately 95% observed a single time. Around 0.093% of the sample comes from the top ten.

This entry comes from a study of CD8 T cells in Susac syndrome (dated by TCRdb to between 2018 and 2021). Regarding the research as a whole: The study used repertoire sequencing to test whether antigen drove CD8+ T cell activation and differentiation in Susac syndrome.

Summary of the overall study and its limitations: The number of individuals in the TCR sequencing and HLA analysis was acknowledged as relatively small.

V is cut by 2 bases and J by 0 bases, and the space between the germline ends is 11 bases. CDR1 and CDR2 are read off the germline V gene as SGDLS and YYNGEE. The CDR3, cysteine through phenylalanine, is 16 amino acids long. Only the CDR3 portion is preserved as DNA: 48 bases, with reading frame beginning at the first base. Peripheral blood CD8+ and CD4+ T cells from healthy donors, Susac syndrome patients and multiple sclerosis patients were profiled using high-throughput TCR beta sequencing. The multiple sclerosis controls were treatment-naive patients who had stable or active relapsing-remitting disease and met the revised McDonald criteria. Bulk CD8+ and CD4+ T cells were purified magnetically by negative isolation, whereas CD8+ TEMRA cells were enriched by FACS. Blood was collected in EDTA tubes and processed within 24 hours, with PBMCs isolated through density gradient centrifugation. PBMCs intended for TCR sequencing were frozen in liquid nitrogen and were later thawed in a 37 degrees C water bath. The sorted or isolated CD4+, CD8+ and CD8+ TEMRA cells had a purity of 90% or higher.

The sequence links TRBV9 to TRBJ1-4; the D gene lacks a confident call. The clonotype was recovered from a human donor with multiple sclerosis. The sequenced sample was CD4+ T cells from PBMCs. The sequenced DNA: TGTGCCAGCAGCGTCGGGAACCTCGCAACTAATGAAAAACTGTTTTTT. Its coded protein is CASSVGNLATNEKLFF.